The 32 T cell receptor beta chains listed next were all sequenced from one sample in a study of T cell repertoires in cytomegalovirus infection. TCRdb called the reads again in MiXCR, with one record for every CDR3 protein. The data show a few hundred thousand distinct CDR3 sequences, approximately 13% seen once. Sample: PBMCs. Receptors were obtained from a human donor in good health (CMV status not recorded). Some clones in this sample may be carry-over from other donors' samples.

This clonotype was counted ten times or more. The chain is built from TRBV5-5 and TRBJ2-1; TRBD2 agrees at 12 bases. This CDR3 has 16 amino acids. CDR1 SGHKS and CDR2 YYEKEE come from the germline V gene (reference sequence). V shed 3 bases and J 5 bases; nucleotides not matched to a gene: 6. CDR3 sequence reads: CASSSGRLAGDNEQFF. In DNA, the CDR3 is TGTGCCAGCAGCTCCGGTCGACTAGCGGGAGACAATGAGCAGTTCTTC.

At least ten counts were recorded for this clonotype. The rearrangement uses TRBV12-3 or TRBV12-4 and TRBJ2-5; no clear D gene. The CDR3 loop spans 14 amino acids. V dropped 7 bases and J dropped 7 bases, with 19 bases sitting between them. CDR3 protein: CASTSLGYSGTQYF. CDR3 DNA: TGTGCCAGCACCTCCCTCGGTTATTCTGGGACCCAGTACTTC.

This clonotype came up many times. The chain recombines TRBV7-9 with TRBJ2-7; a weak D match, TRBD2 (6 bases). CDR3 length equals 15 residues. Trimming took off 1 base at V and 1 base at J, with 11 bases between the two ends. CDR1 and CDR2 (germline): SEHNR, FQNEAQ (reference sequence). Here the CDR3 DNA reads TGTGCCAGCAGCTTAGGGCCAGGGAGGTCCTACGAGCAGTACTTC. As protein: CASSLGPGRSYEQYF.

This clonotype was picked up many times. V usage is TRBV7-3 and J usage is TRBJ2-1; TRBD2 agrees at 9 bases. This CDR3 has 15 amino acids. Trimming removed 5 bases from V and 5 bases from J; junction bases left unmatched: 7. The germline CDR1 and CDR2 sequences are SGHTA and FQGTGA. The CDR3 here is CASSPRTSVNNEQFF. The CDR3 DNA sequence: TGTGCCAGCAGCCCGCGGACTAGCGTAAACAATGAGCAGTTCTTC.

This clonotype was counted ten times or more. The gene calls are TRBV7-2 and TRBJ2-7, with a possible D match to TRBD1 (5 bases). V lost 8 bases, J lost 2 bases, and 10 bases lay in between. Germline V lookup: CDR1 SGHTA, CDR2 FQGNSA. This CDR3 region has 12 residues. CDR3 residues: CASGRVAYEQYF. In DNA form, the CDR3 reads TGTGCCAGCGGCAGGGTAGCCTACGAGCAGTACTTC.

Many counts were recorded for this clonotype. This rearrangement joins TRBV7-2 to TRBJ1-6, with TRBD1 matching over 11 bases. The CDR3 contains 17 residues. CDR1 and CDR2 (germline): SGHTA, FQGNSA. J gave up 4 bases and V 1 base, and 3 bases lay outside the gene matches. CDR3 amino acids: CASSLEGDRGYNSPLHF. CDR3 nucleotides: TGTGCCAGCAGCTTAGAAGGGGACAGGGGGTATAATTCACCCCTCCACTTT.

The gene calls are TRBV2 and TRBJ1-4; D might be TRBD1 (6 bases). The ends were cut back, 4 bases at V and 0 bases at J, with 15 bases in the middle. This CDR3 spans 17 amino acids. CDR1 and CDR2 from the germline V gene are SNHLY and FYNNEI. CDR3 residues: CASSGRGSEATNEKLFF. DNA for the CDR3: TGTGCCAGCAGTGGCAGGGGATCCGAGGCAACTAATGAAAAACTGTTTTTT.

This clonotype came up many times. This chain uses TRBV7-2 with TRBJ2-7, with D tentatively TRBD1 or TRBD2 (6 bases each). V lost 3 bases and J 4 bases, leaving 13 bases between the germline ends. CDR1 and CDR2 from the germline V gene are SGHTA and FQGNSA. This CDR3 is 14 amino acids long. The CDR3 reads CASSFGQGTYEQYF. The CDR3 coding sequence is TGTGCCAGCAGCTTTGGGCAGGGGACTTACGAGCAGTACTTC.

There are a few counts of this clonotype. The chain is built from TRBV29-1 and TRBJ1-1; TRBD1 aligns across 8 bases. The CDR3 has 13 residues. The ends lost 7 bases at V and 0 bases at J; junction bases unmatched: 4. CDR1 SQVTM and CDR2 ANQGSEA come from the germline V gene. In nucleotides, the CDR3 is TGCAGCGCCGCAGGGGGCTTGAACACTGAAGCTTTCTTT. Amino acids: CSAAGGLNTEAFF.

The chain combines TRBV5-1 with TRBJ1-1; D possibly corresponds to TRBD1 (6 bases). CDR1 and CDR2 from the germline V gene are SGHRS and YFSETQ. V lost 4 bases to trimming and J lost 0 bases, with 13 bases between them. The CDR3 has 15 amino acids. DNA for the CDR3: TGCGCCAGCAGCCCGGCGGGGGGCATGAACACTGAAGCTTTCTTT. Residues: CASSPAGGMNTEAFF.

CDR3 sequence: CASSSREKDEQFF. The CDR3 DNA reads TGTGCCAGCAGCTCTCGGGAAAAGGATGAGCAGTTCTTC. The V and J genes are TRBV7-9 and TRBJ2-1; the D gene is possibly TRBD2 (5 bases). The V gene lost 4 bases and the J gene lost 8 bases, with 12 bases spanning the gap. In germline, CDR1 is SEHNR, CDR2 FQNEAQ (reference sequence). The CDR3 totals 13 residues.

This clonotype was seen ten or more times. V gene TRBV7-2 combines with J gene TRBJ2-7; D unresolved. V gave up 4 bases and J gave up 2 bases, with 21 bases separating them. The CDR3 runs to 17 residues. Germline V gene sequence: CDR1 SGHTA, CDR2 FQGNSA. The CDR3 reads CASSSVSWGRPTYEQYF. CDR3 DNA sequence: TGTGCCAGCAGCTCCGTGAGTTGGGGAAGGCCCACCTACGAGCAGTACTTC.

This chain uses TRBV6-5 with TRBJ1-3; no firm D call. The CDR3 is 18 amino acids. In germline, CDR1 is MNHEY, CDR2 SVGAGI. The ends were cut back, 5 bases at V and 11 bases at J, with 31 bases in the middle. The chain's CDR3 is CASSKATPRQGRLVAIYF. The DNA for the CDR3 is TGTGCCAGCAGTAAAGCGACGCCCAGACAAGGGCGGCTTGTCGCCATATATTTT.

The genes are TRBV15 and TRBJ2-7; D not resolved. The CDR3 has 15 residues. Germline CDR1 is LNHNV and CDR2 is YYDKDF (reference sequence). Trimming removed 1 base from V and 3 bases from J, with 13 bases in between. The CDR3 spells CATSRVGGLDYEQYF. The CDR3 DNA follows: TGTGCCACCAGCAGAGTTGGTGGCCTGGACTACGAGCAGTACTTC.

This clonotype was seen many times. The genes are TRBV6-1 and TRBJ1-4; D is unclear. Germline V lookup: CDR1 MNHNS, CDR2 SASEGT. The CDR3 extends over 18 amino acids. The ends were cut back, 5 bases at V and 5 bases at J, with 24 bases in the middle. Here the CDR3 DNA reads TGTGCCAGCAGTCGGACCTCTACCTTTGCCAAGTTAAATGAAAAACTGTTTTTT. This translates into CASSRTSTFAKLNEKLFF.

V usage is TRBV4-1 and J usage is TRBJ1-1, with D possibly being TRBD1 (6 bases). This CDR3 is built from 13 residues. The V and J ends lost 2 bases and 9 bases respectively, with 13 bases between them. Per germline, CDR1 MGHRA and CDR2 YSYEKL. CDR3 region: CASSQTGSLQAFF. DNA of the CDR3: TGCGCCAGCAGCCAAACAGGGAGCCTGCAAGCTTTCTTT.

The chain is built from TRBV5-1 and TRBJ1-2, with unresolved D. Trimming stripped 4 bases from V and 3 bases from J, with 13 bases between. The CDR3 consists of 14 residues. Germline CDR1 reads SGHRS; CDR2 reads YFSETQ. The CDR3 sequence is CASSAGLGDYGYTF. For the CDR3, the DNA is TGCGCCAGCAGCGCCGGCCTAGGCGACTATGGCTACACCTTC.

This chain joins TRBV28 and TRBJ1-2, with D maybe TRBD1 (5 bases). V lost 7 bases and J 5 bases, leaving 20 bases between the germline ends. This CDR3 contains 15 residues. Germline lookup yields CDR1 MDHEN and CDR2 SYDVKM. DNA for the CDR3: TGTGCCAGCACCATTCAGCCAAGGGGCGGGTATGGCTACACCTTC. Its protein product is CASTIQPRGGYGYTF.

Ten or more counts support this clonotype. The V and J genes are TRBV18 and TRBJ2-2; 10 nucleotides agree with TRBD2. There are 17 residues in the CDR3. J lost 4 bases, V lost 2 bases, and 7 bases had no gene match. The germline CDR1 and CDR2 sequences are KGHSH and LQKENI. CDR3 nucleotides: TGTGCCAGCTCACCAACTATAGCGGGAGGAAGCACCGGGGAGCTGTTTTTT. Amino acid sequence: CASSPTIAGGSTGELFF.

CDR3 DNA sequence: TGCAGTGCTAGAGATGGCGGCTCTAGCACAGATACGCAGTATTTT. This codes for CSARDGGSSTDTQYF. The chain is built from TRBV20-1 and TRBJ2-3; D is ambiguous. Per the germline V gene, CDR1 is DFQATT and CDR2 is SNEGSKA (reference sequence). The length of the CDR3 is 15 residues. With 0 bases removed from V and 0 bases from J, the gap between germline ends came to 10 bases.

This clonotype has ten or more counts. The V and J genes are TRBV7-2 and TRBJ2-3; TRBD1 matches 8 bases. Germline V gene lookup returns CDR1 SGHTA and CDR2 FQGNSA. V gave up 5 bases and J gave up 3 bases; unmatched junction bases: 7. This CDR3 has 15 residues. The CDR3: CASSIGQGVTDTQYF. DNA for the CDR3: TGTGCCAGCAGCATTGGACAGGGTGTTACAGATACGCAGTATTTT.

This clonotype was seen repeatedly, ten times or more. This chain uses TRBV20-1 with TRBJ1-2; D call uncertain. The CDR3 consists of 10 residues. Trimming removed 6 bases from V and 8 bases from J, with 10 bases in between. The germline CDR1 and CDR2 sequences are DFQATT and SNEGSKA (reference sequence). This CDR3 reads CSAWRNGYTF. In DNA, the CDR3 is TGCAGTGCCTGGAGGAACGGCTACACCTTC.

This clonotype was seen repeatedly, ten times or more. The gene calls are TRBV7-2 and TRBJ1-2, with D possibly being TRBD1 (6 bases). The CDR3 covers 14 residues. V lost 1 base and J lost 4, with 10 bases in between. Per germline, CDR1 SGHTA and CDR2 FQGNSA. The CDR3 is CASSLGGARYGYTF. The CDR3 region has the DNA TGTGCCAGCAGCTTAGGGGGGGCCCGCTATGGCTACACCTTC.

There are a few counts of this clonotype. The V call is TRBV15, the J call TRBJ1-4; the match to TRBD1 covers 8 bases. Looked up from germline, CDR1 is LNHNV and CDR2 is YYDKDF (reference sequence). V lost 2 bases and J lost 7; bases outside the gene matches: 6. The CDR3 spans 15 residues. Written as DNA, the CDR3 is TGTGCCACCAGCAGATCCAGGGGGCGAGGTGAAAAACTGTTTTTT. Protein: CATSRSRGRGEKLFF.

This clonotype was picked up many times. The CDR3 protein is CASSSLWGAGESNQPQHF. The CDR3 DNA sequence: TGTGCCAGCAGTTCCCTTTGGGGGGCAGGGGAAAGCAATCAGCCCCAGCATTTT. The rearrangement links TRBV28 to TRBJ1-5; the D gene is possibly TRBD1 (6 bases). Germline-derived CDR1 and CDR2 are MDHEN and SYDVKM. The germline V and J ends were trimmed by 4 bases and 1 base, with 20 bases remaining between them. The CDR3 totals 18 residues.

The chain employs TRBV12-3 or TRBV12-4 and TRBJ2-1; D is perhaps TRBD2 (6 bases). This CDR3 spans 19 amino acids. Between the trimmed V and J ends, which lost 5 bases and 0 bases, there was a span of 23 bases. The DNA of the CDR3 is TGTGCCAGCAGTGTGCCGGGACTTCCACCGCTTAGCTCCTACAATGAGCAGTTCTTC. It is translated as CASSVPGLPPLSSYNEQFF.

The chain has TRBV19 and TRBJ1-1, with TRBD1 identical over 8 bases. CDR3 length: 15 amino acids. Per the germline V gene, CDR1 is LNHDA and CDR2 is SQIVND (reference sequence). The V segment lost 4 bases and the J segment 1 base; nucleotides outside the gene matches: 5. The CDR3 region is CASSTLGTGNTEAFF. The CDR3 DNA reads as TGTGCCAGTAGTACCCTTGGGACAGGGAACACTGAAGCTTTCTTT.

V usage is TRBV20-1 and J usage is TRBJ2-3, with a weak D call TRBD2 (6 bases). V lost 0 bases to trimming and J lost 2 bases, with 12 bases between them. CDR1 DFQATT and CDR2 SNEGSKA come from the germline V gene (reference sequence). The CDR3 is 15 residues long. DNA for the CDR3: TGCAGTGCTAGAGAATCGGAGGGAAACACAGATACGCAGTATTTT. It codes for CSARESEGNTDTQYF.

The sample holds one count of this clonotype. A much larger clone lies a single base off, so this may be a read error. V usage is TRBV7-8 and J usage is TRBJ2-3; possibly TRBD2 for D (5 bases). The CDR3 is 13 residues long. The germline V gene encodes CDR1 SGHVS and CDR2 FQNEAQ. Trimming shortened V by 1 base and J by 8 bases, and 10 bases separated the two germline ends. In DNA form, the CDR3 reads TGTGCCAGCAGCTTAGGCCCCGCGGGTACGCAGTATTTT. Encoded protein: CASSLGPAGTQYF.

At least ten counts were recorded for this clonotype. The chain has TRBV28 and TRBJ2-3, with 7 bases that match TRBD2. J lost 8 bases, V lost 5 bases, and 10 bases had no gene match. The CDR3 spans 14 residues. Germline assignment: CDR1 MDHEN and CDR2 SYDVKM. CDR3 sequence: CASSREGTSGTQYF. Here the CDR3 DNA reads TGTGCCAGCAGTAGGGAGGGGACGTCGGGTACGCAGTATTTT.

In its sample, this clonotype was seen many times. The genes are TRBV7-9 and TRBJ1-2; 10 bases align to TRBD1. Per germline, CDR1 SEHNR and CDR2 FQNEAQ (reference sequence). This CDR3 region has 15 residues. V shed 5 bases and J 7 bases; nucleotides not matched to a gene: 10. The CDR3 DNA reads as TGTGCCAGCAGCGGCCGGGACAGGGGCGCGTCTGGCTACACCTTC. This translates into CASSGRDRGASGYTF.

The CDR3 loop reads CASSGRTGNYGYTF. DNA of the CDR3: TGTGCCAGCAGTGGTAGGACAGGGAACTATGGCTACACCTTC. The gene calls are TRBV2 and TRBJ1-2, with TRBD1 matching over 8 bases. The CDR3 spans 14 residues. The ends lost 4 bases at V and 2 bases at J; junction bases unmatched: 3. Germline loops: CDR1 SNHLY, CDR2 FYNNEI.